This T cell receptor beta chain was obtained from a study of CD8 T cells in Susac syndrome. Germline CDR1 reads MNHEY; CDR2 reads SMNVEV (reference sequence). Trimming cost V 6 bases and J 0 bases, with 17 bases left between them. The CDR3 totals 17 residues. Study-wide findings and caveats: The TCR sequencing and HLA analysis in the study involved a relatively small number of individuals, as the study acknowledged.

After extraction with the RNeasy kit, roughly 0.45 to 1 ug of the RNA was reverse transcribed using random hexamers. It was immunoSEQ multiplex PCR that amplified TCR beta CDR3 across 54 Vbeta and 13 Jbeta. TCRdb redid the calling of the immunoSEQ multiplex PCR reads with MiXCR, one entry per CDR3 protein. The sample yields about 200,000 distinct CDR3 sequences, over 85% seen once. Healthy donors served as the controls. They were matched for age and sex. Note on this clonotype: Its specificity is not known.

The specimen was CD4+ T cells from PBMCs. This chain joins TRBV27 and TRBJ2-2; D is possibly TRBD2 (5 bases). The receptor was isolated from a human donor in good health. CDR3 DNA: TGTGCCAGCAGCCCAACTAGAGAATTGTCGAACACCGGGGAGCTGTTTTTT. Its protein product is CASSPTRELSNTGELFF.